The clone carrying this T cell receptor (beta chain) occurred a few times. Its antigen is unidentified. The sample originates from a study of cytomegalovirus exposure and HLA in healthy donors. At the level of the study: When just under 400 donors were genotyped, about 81% of them were found to fall in the Caucasian-associated ancestry cluster.

This CDR3 region has 14 residues. The germline CDR1 and CDR2 sequences are SGHRS and YFSETQ. V lost 1 base and J lost 2; bases outside the gene matches: 0. Healthy bone marrow donors supplied every sample. Study conclusions and caveats: The classifier was said to identify cytomegalovirus status with high specificity and sensitivity.

60 Vbeta and 13 Jbeta primers were used in PCR. Clones were sequenced by immunoSEQ multiplex PCR, and TCRdb holds only the in-frame ones, with some missing. This table holds about 200,000 clones, 80% to 85% found once. This chain links TRBV5-1 with TRBJ2-7, with 10 nucleotides matching TRBD2. The sequenced material came from PBMCs. This receptor was obtained from a woman aged 40-49 years in good health and CMV-seronegative. The CDR3 spells CASSLTSGTYEQYF. CDR3 in DNA: TGCGCCAGCAGCTTGACTAGCGGGACCTACGAGCAGTACTTC.